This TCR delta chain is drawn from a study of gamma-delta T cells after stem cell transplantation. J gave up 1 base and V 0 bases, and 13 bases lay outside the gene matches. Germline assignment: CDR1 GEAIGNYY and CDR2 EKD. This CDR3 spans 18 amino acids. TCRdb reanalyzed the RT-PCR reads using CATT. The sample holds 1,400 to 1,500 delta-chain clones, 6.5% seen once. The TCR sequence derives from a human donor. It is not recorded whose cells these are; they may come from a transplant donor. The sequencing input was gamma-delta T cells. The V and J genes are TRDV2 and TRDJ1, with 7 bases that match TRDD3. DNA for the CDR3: TGTGCCTGTGACACCGTCCTCCTGGGGGCTCACCTCACCGATAAACTCATCTTT. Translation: CACDTVLLGAHLTDKLIF.